This T cell receptor beta chain comes out of a study of blood T cell repertoires in COVID-19. Using immunoSEQ multiplex PCR, the repertoire was profiled, and TCRdb retains in-frame clones only, with some absent. Of a few hundred thousand clones in the sample, about nine tenths were seen once. Germline V gene data show CDR1 as SGHNT and CDR2 as YYREEE (reference sequence). Deletions cut 2 bases from V and 3 bases from J, with 18 bases between. The CDR3 has 16 amino acids. Source material: peripheral blood. The gene calls are TRBV5-4 and TRBJ2-7, with D perhaps TRBD1 (5 bases). This sequence originates from a man in his 60s who had recovered from COVID-19. The CDR3 here is CASSFDSRFGGYEQYF. The CDR3 DNA reads TGTGCCAGCAGCTTCGACAGTAGGTTTGGCGGCTACGAGCAGTACTTC.